Each of the 9 T cell receptor beta chains below was sequenced from the same sample in a study of beta chain features in type 1 diabetes. Broader study findings: Among all four CD4+ subsets, Type 1 diabetes patients had TCRB CDR3s that were moderately but significantly shorter.

For these receptors, no antigen is known. Expressed TCRB transcripts got sequenced, as all isolated RNA was reverse transcribed. Libraries were prepared by immunoSEQ multiplex PCR; TCRdb keeps only in-frame clonotypes and omits some of them. This repertoire shows about 260,000 clones, 24% found once; its top ten account for more than 0.009%. Sample: naive CD4+ T cells from blood. The receptors were gathered from a woman younger than 45 with type 1 diabetes.

For the CDR3, the DNA is TGTGCCTGGGAGAAAGGGGCCAATCAGCCCCAGCATTTT. Protein product: CAWEKGANQPQHF. V is TRBV30 and J is TRBJ1-5, with a tentative D call TRBD1 (5 bases). Deletions cut 5 bases from V and 3 bases from J, with 11 bases between. The CDR3 contains 13 residues. Germline loops: CDR1 GTSNPN, CDR2 SVGIG (reference sequence). Drawing the rest from reference TRBV30 and TRBJ1-5, the complete variable domain is SQTIHQWPATLVQPVGSPLSLECTVEGTSNPNLYWYRQAAGRGLQLLFYSVGIGQISSEVPQNLSASRPQDRQFILSSKKLLLSDSGFYLCAWEKGANQPQHFGDGTRLSIL.

This clone was found a few times. The rearrangement joins TRBV9 to TRBJ2-1, with D possibly TRBD2 on 5 matching bases. Trimming pared 0 bases from V and 4 bases from J, leaving 11 bases between. Germline V gene sequence: CDR1 SGDLS, CDR2 YYNGEE. This CDR3 has 15 amino acids. DNA of the CDR3: TGTGCCAGCAGCGTAGCTAGCACTGGGTACAATGAGCAGTTCTTC. The encoded protein is CASSVASTGYNEQFF.

The gene calls are TRBV2 and TRBJ2-7; a weak D match, TRBD1 (6 bases). Germline values: CDR1 SNHLY, CDR2 FYNNEI. V gave up 6 bases and J gave up 2 bases, with 8 bases separating them. The CDR3 runs 12 residues. The CDR3 DNA sequence: TGTGCCAGCAGGGGGGACACCTACGAGCAGTACTTC. Translated: CASRGDTYEQYF.

The chain combines TRBV28 with TRBJ2-2; TRBD1 matches at 7 bases. This CDR3 contains 14 residues. Germline V gene data show CDR1 as MDHEN and CDR2 as SYDVKM. The V gene end was trimmed by 6 bases and the J gene end by 0 bases; junction bases not matched to a gene: 1. The CDR3 sequence: CASRGQTNTGELFF. CDR3 sequence (DNA): TGTGCCAGCAGGGGACAGACGAACACCGGGGAGCTGTTTTTT.

This clone was seen more than once but under ten times. This chain joins TRBV18 and TRBJ2-6, with no clear D. The CDR3 runs 16 residues. The germline V gene encodes CDR1 KGHSH and CDR2 LQKENI. The V end lost 6 bases, the J end lost 0 bases, and 12 bases lay between the germline ends. This CDR3 is CASSYLPYSGANVLTF. CDR3 sequence (DNA): TGTGCCAGCTCCTACTTGCCATACTCTGGGGCCAACGTCCTGACTTTC.

The chain carries TRBV30 and TRBJ2-1; 14 bases are a match to TRBD2. The CDR3 length is 17 residues. V lost 4 bases and J lost 7; bases outside the gene matches: 12. CDR1 and CDR2 (germline): GTSNPN, SVGIG (reference sequence). Here the CDR3 reads CAWIPPGLAGVLNEQFF. CDR3 coding DNA: TGTGCCTGGATCCCCCCGGGACTAGCGGGAGTGCTGAATGAGCAGTTCTTC. The whole variable domain, filled in from reference TRBV30 and TRBJ2-1, reads SQTIHQWPATLVQPVGSPLSLECTVEGTSNPNLYWYRQAAGRGLQLLFYSVGIGQISSEVPQNLSASRPQDRQFILSSKKLLLSDSGFYLCAWIPPGLAGVLNEQFFGPGTRLTVL.

This chain joins TRBV28 and TRBJ2-7, with a tentative D call TRBD2 (6 bases). Germline CDR1 MDHEN, CDR2 SYDVKM. CDR3 length: 10 residues. V was trimmed by 10 bases and J by 4 bases, leaving 8 bases between them. The CDR3 protein is CATGLYEQYF. The CDR3 nucleotides read TGTGCCACCGGACTATACGAGCAGTACTTC.

The V call is TRBV5-1, the J call TRBJ1-4; D is unresolved. This CDR3 has 14 amino acids. CDR1 SGHRS and CDR2 YFSETQ come from the germline V gene. Trimming shortened V by 4 bases and J by 8 bases, and 15 bases separated the two germline ends. The CDR3 is CASSPIRPGEKLFF. CDR3 coding DNA: TGCGCCAGCAGCCCCATCCGCCCTGGCGAAAAACTGTTTTTT.

With respect to this clone: Its ends do not fully match the called genes, so a read error is possible. The rearrangement joins TRBV7-7 to TRBJ2-5; tentatively, D is TRBD2 (5 bases). Germline CDR1 reads SSHAT; CDR2 reads FNYEAQ (reference sequence). The CDR3 runs 13 residues. Here the CDR3 reads CASSLWGEETQYF. DNA for the CDR3: TGTGCTAGCAGCTTATGGGGAGAAGAGACCCAGTACTTC.